A single sample gave rise to the 30 T cell receptor beta chains below, sequenced in a study of cytomegalovirus exposure and HLA in healthy donors. PCR employed 60 Vbeta and 13 Jbeta primers. The protocol was immunoSEQ multiplex PCR, while the TCRdb copy is restricted to in-frame clones and leaves out a portion. The table lists fewer than 150,000 clones, about 73% of them singletons, with around 3.9% in the top ten. What was sequenced was PBMCs. These receptors all come from a woman aged 40 to 50 in good health and CMV-seronegative.

The V and J genes are TRBV19 and TRBJ1-1; no reliable D call. The CDR3 extends over 14 amino acids. From germline, CDR1 is LNHDA and CDR2 SQIVND (reference sequence). Between the trimmed V and J ends, which lost 5 bases and 1 base, there was a span of 11 bases. The CDR3 DNA reads as TGTGCCAGTAGTCGAGGGCAGGCGAACACTGAAGCTTTCTTT. Its protein product is CASSRGQANTEAFF.

This chain connects TRBV2 to TRBJ2-3, with TRBD1 matching 8 bases. The V segment lost 4 bases and the J segment 5 bases; nucleotides outside the gene matches: 8. From germline, CDR1 is SNHLY and CDR2 FYNNEI. This CDR3 spans 15 amino acids. The CDR3: CASSGVRTGQDTQYF. CDR3 sequence (DNA): TGTGCCAGCAGTGGAGTCCGGACAGGGCAAGATACGCAGTATTTT.

The chain combines TRBV6-7 with TRBJ2-5, with 12 bases identical to TRBD1. TRBV6-7 has ORF status, its function being uncertain. The CDR3 spans 16 residues. V shed 1 base and J 5 bases; nucleotides not matched to a gene: 5. As DNA, the CDR3 is TGTGCCAGCAGTTACTGTAAGGGACAGGGGGCTGAGACCCAGTACTTC. Encoded protein: CASSYCKGQGAETQYF.

The CDR3 protein is CASSVWGTGGNEQYF. CDR3 in DNA: TGTGCCAGCAGCGTATGGGGGACAGGGGGTAACGAGCAGTACTTC. The chain recombines TRBV9 with TRBJ2-7; 11 bases align to TRBD1. The germline V gene has CDR1 SGDLS and CDR2 YYNGEE. The CDR3 runs 15 residues. J lost 5 bases, V lost 1 base, and 5 bases had no gene match.

V gene TRBV5-1 combines with J gene TRBJ2-7, with 8 bases aligning to TRBD1. The V gene end was trimmed by 4 bases and the J gene end by 3 bases; junction bases not matched to a gene: 18. CDR1 SGHRS and CDR2 YFSETQ come from the germline V gene. The CDR3 covers 18 residues. CDR3 bases: TGCGCCAGCAGCCCTATAAGACAGGGGTTTGACCTGAGCTACGAGCAGTACTTC. This gives the protein CASSPIRQGFDLSYEQYF.

The chain combines TRBV7-9 with TRBJ2-2, with 14 bases aligning to TRBD2. Germline CDR1 SEHNR, CDR2 FQNEAQ (reference sequence). J gave up 5 bases and V 4 bases, and 12 bases lay outside the gene matches. The CDR3 length is 19 residues. CDR3: CASSSSSGTSGSRTGELFF. The CDR3 DNA is TGTGCCAGCAGCTCCTCCTCCGGGACTAGCGGGAGTCGTACCGGGGAGCTGTTTTTT.

The chain joins TRBV27 to TRBJ2-2, with TRBD1 matching 9 bases. CDR3 length equals 15 residues. CDR1 is MNHEY, CDR2 SMNVEV, per germline (reference sequence). V gave up 5 bases and J gave up 9 bases; unmatched junction bases: 10. The CDR3 coding sequence is TGTGCCAGCAGTCCCCTCGGGACAGGGAATCGGGAGCTGTTTTTT. Translating it yields CASSPLGTGNRELFF.

This chain joins TRBV7-9 and TRBJ1-1; the D gene is possibly TRBD1 (6 bases). Germline CDR1 is SEHNR and CDR2 is FQNEAQ (reference sequence). This CDR3 is 13 amino acids long. V shed 5 bases and J shed 2 bases, with 9 bases lying between them. The CDR3 coding sequence is TGTGCCAGCAGCCGACAGGTTAACACTGAAGCTTTCTTT. This encodes CASSRQVNTEAFF. The full variable domain, with the rest looked up from reference TRBV7-9 and TRBJ1-1, is DTGVSQNPRHKITKRGQNVTFRCDPISEHNRLYWYRQTLGQGPEFLTYFQNEAQLEKSRLLSDRFSAERPKGSFSTLEIQRTEQGDSAMYLCASSRQVNTEAFFGQGTRLTVV.

The chain couples TRBV19 to TRBJ1-5; D might be TRBD1 (6 bases). V lost 6 bases, J lost 0 bases, and 15 bases lay in between. Germline-derived CDR1 and CDR2 are LNHDA and SQIVND (reference sequence). The CDR3 contains 16 residues. The CDR3 DNA reads TGTGCCAGTAGCCGACTCAGGACAGATAGCAATCAGCCCCAGCATTTT. Translation: CASSRLRTDSNQPQHF.

The V call is TRBV30, the J call TRBJ2-3; D perhaps matches TRBD2 (6 bases). V lost 4 bases and J 5 bases, leaving 16 bases between the germline ends. The CDR3 has 14 amino acids. From germline, CDR1 is GTSNPN and CDR2 SVGIG (reference sequence). The CDR3 bases are TGTGCCTGGAAAGGCGGGATTCCGGTAGATACGCAGTATTTT. Amino acids: CAWKGGIPVDTQYF.

A remark on this clone: The junction does not match germline at one end; this may be a read error. V is TRBV5-4 and J is TRBJ2-1; unclear D gene. The CDR3 runs 12 residues. Germline V CDR1 and CDR2: SGHNT, YYREEE (reference sequence). CDR3 in amino acids: CASSLGANGQFF. CDR3 DNA sequence: TGTGCCAGCAGCTTGGGCGCCAATGGGCAGTTCTTC.

The gene calls are TRBV5-4 and TRBJ1-5; D perhaps matches TRBD1 (6 bases). Trimming shortened V by 3 bases and J by 3 bases, and 16 bases separated the two germline ends. Germline assignment: CDR1 SGHNT and CDR2 YYREEE (reference sequence). The CDR3 has 16 amino acids. The CDR3 coding sequence is TGTGCCAGCAGCTACGCACCGGGACACGACAATCAGCCCCAGCATTTT. Translated: CASSYAPGHDNQPQHF.

This clone was counted a single time. V and J are TRBV6-6 and TRBJ2-7; TRBD1 might be the D (5 bases). The CDR3 consists of 12 residues. The germline CDR1 and CDR2 sequences are MNHNY and SVGAGI (reference sequence). Trimming removed 5 bases from V and 3 bases from J, with 8 bases in between. The CDR3 coding sequence is TGTGCCAGCAGTCAGGGTGGCTACGAGCAGTACTTC. Protein sequence: CASSQGGYEQYF.

The chain is built from TRBV5-1 and TRBJ2-7; D perhaps matches TRBD2 (6 bases). Germline CDR1 is SGHRS and CDR2 is YFSETQ. Trimming took 0 bases from V and 7 from J, leaving 26 bases between them. The CDR3 loop spans 18 amino acids. CDR3 sequence (DNA): TGCGCCAGCAGCTTGGACGAAAAGGCGCTAGCGACGGGAGAAGAGCAGTACTTC. This encodes CASSLDEKALATGEEQYF.

V gene TRBV4-2 combines with J gene TRBJ2-7; no firm D call. Per germline, CDR1 LGHNA and CDR2 YNFKEQ. The V end lost 4 bases, the J end lost 2 bases, and 9 bases lay between the germline ends. This CDR3 is built from 13 residues. CDR3 nucleotide sequence: TGTGCCAGCAGCCTGGGCCCAGCCTACGAGCAGTACTTC. This gives the protein CASSLGPAYEQYF.

The V and J genes are TRBV7-2 and TRBJ1-2; D might be TRBD1 (6 bases). Germline CDR1 and CDR2: SGHTA and FQGNSA. The CDR3 has 17 amino acids. The germline V and J ends were trimmed by 2 bases and 1 base, with 17 bases remaining between them. CDR3 in amino acids: CASSLLRGATYNYGYTF. In DNA form, the CDR3 reads TGTGCCAGCAGCTTACTACGGGGGGCAACTTATAACTATGGCTACACCTTC.

The rearrangement links TRBV10-3 to TRBJ2-7; tentatively, D is TRBD1 (6 bases). CDR1 is ENHRY and CDR2 is SYGVKD in the germline V gene. V lost 0 bases, J lost 1 base, and 10 bases lay in between. The CDR3 loop spans 15 amino acids. The CDR3 region is CAISESRTASYEQYF. For the CDR3, the DNA is TGTGCCATCAGTGAGTCGAGGACAGCTTCCTACGAGCAGTACTTC.

As to this clone: A read error may produce the germline difference seen at one junction end. The DNA of the CDR3 is TGTTCCAGCAGCTACAGGGGGCAGTTTTCTGGAAACACCATATATTTT. Translation gives CSSSYRGQFSGNTIYF. This rearrangement joins TRBV7-9 to TRBJ1-3, with 9 bases identical to TRBD1. The CDR3 sequence is 16 residues long. Per germline, CDR1 SEHNR and CDR2 FQNEAQ (reference sequence).

The V call is TRBV9, the J call TRBJ1-3, with a tentative D call TRBD1 (6 bases). Germline loops: CDR1 SGDLS, CDR2 YYNGEE. V shed 0 bases and J shed 0 bases, with 10 bases lying between them. The CDR3 has 16 amino acids. In DNA form, the CDR3 reads TGTGCCAGCAGCGTAGCTCCAGGGGCCTCTGGAAACACCATATATTTT. As protein: CASSVAPGASGNTIYF.

The V call is TRBV6-5, the J call TRBJ1-6; 9 nucleotides align to TRBD1. V was clipped by 2 bases and J by 7 bases; unmatched bases: 6. This CDR3 spans 16 amino acids. Germline V gene data show CDR1 as MNHEY and CDR2 as SVGAGI. CDR3 loop: CASSYEGQGGNSPLHF. CDR3 DNA sequence: TGTGCCAGCAGTTACGAGGGACAGGGAGGGAATTCACCCCTCCACTTT.

The sample holds one count of this clone. The chain combines TRBV5-1 with TRBJ2-7; TRBD2 aligns across 7 bases. Germline lookup yields CDR1 SGHRS and CDR2 YFSETQ. The junction had 13 bases not matched to a gene; V was cut back by 0 bases and J by 4 bases. The CDR3 totals 17 residues. The CDR3 sequence is CASSLEVLRGGKYEQYF. The CDR3 DNA is TGCGCCAGCAGCTTGGAGGTACTCCGGGGAGGGAAGTACGAGCAGTACTTC.

The J gene is TRBJ1-2, the V gene TRBV18; D is unclear. Germline CDR1 and CDR2: KGHSH and LQKENI. V was trimmed by 1 base and J by 4 bases, leaving 13 bases between them. The CDR3 has 15 amino acids. The CDR3 spells CASSPLGKEGYGYTF. CDR3 in DNA: TGTGCCAGCTCACCACTTGGGAAGGAGGGCTATGGCTACACCTTC.

The CDR3 region is CAISGGTGVQETQYF. CDR3 nucleotide sequence: TGTGCCATCAGTGGCGGGACAGGGGTCCAAGAGACCCAGTACTTC. The chain joins TRBV10-3 to TRBJ2-5; the match to TRBD1 covers 10 bases. J gave up 1 base and V 4 bases, and 3 bases lay outside the gene matches. Germline CDR1 ENHRY, CDR2 SYGVKD. This CDR3 region has 15 residues.

The chain combines TRBV7-3 with TRBJ1-1; D is perhaps TRBD1 (5 bases). In germline, CDR1 is SGHTA, CDR2 FQGTGA. CDR3 length: 15 residues. Trimming stripped 2 bases from V and 5 bases from J, with 15 bases between. The CDR3 DNA is TGTGCCAGCAGCTTATTTCCGTCCGGGGGAACTGAAGCTTTCTTT. Protein product: CASSLFPSGGTEAFF.

V usage is TRBV21-1 and J usage is TRBJ1-3; the DNA was not compared with TRBD1, the D call given in the table. TRBV21-1 is designated a pseudogene. The CDR3 consists of 12 residues. DNA for the CDR3: TGTGCCAGCAGCAAAGCGGCGGACAGGGTATATTTT. Its translation: CASSKAADRVYF.

This clone showed up just a few times. This rearrangement joins TRBV7-2 to TRBJ1-3; TRBD1 is a possible D gene (6 bases). The CDR3 spans 16 residues. Trimming removed 1 base from V and 1 base from J, with 11 bases in between. Germline V gene sequence: CDR1 SGHTA, CDR2 FQGNSA. The CDR3 sequence: CASSLGPQGSGNTIYF. DNA for the CDR3: TGTGCCAGCAGCTTAGGGCCCCAGGGGTCTGGAAACACCATATATTTT.

The chain has TRBV5-6 and TRBJ2-1; no firm D call. V lost 0 bases and J lost 10, with 17 bases in between. The germline V gene has CDR1 SGHDT and CDR2 YYEEEE. The CDR3 is 15 amino acids. The CDR3 sequence: CASSLGQKQIREQFF. In DNA, the CDR3 is TGTGCCAGCAGCTTGGGCCAGAAGCAGATCAGGGAGCAGTTCTTC.

This chain joins TRBV7-9 and TRBJ1-3; 7 bases match TRBD1. CDR3 length equals 15 residues. The trim removed 2 bases at V and 4 bases at J, leaving 5 bases unmatched. CDR1 and CDR2 (germline): SEHNR, FQNEAQ (reference sequence). DNA for the CDR3: TGTGCCAGCAGCTTACGGGGACAGCCCGGAAACACCATATATTTT. Its translation: CASSLRGQPGNTIYF.

This clone appeared a few times. The V and J genes are TRBV5-1 and TRBJ1-1; 7 bases match TRBD1. CDR1 is SGHRS and CDR2 is YFSETQ in the germline V gene. The CDR3 covers 14 residues. V gave up 3 bases and J gave up 3 bases; unmatched junction bases: 5. The CDR3 is CASSSRGRDTEAFF. The CDR3 coding sequence is TGCGCCAGCAGCTCGAGGGGGCGGGACACTGAAGCTTTCTTT.

In this sample, this clone turned up a few times. This chain links TRBV4-2 with TRBJ1-6; 7 bases map to TRBD1. The CDR3 contains 18 residues. With V trimmed by 0 bases and J by 0 bases, 5 bases remained unmatched. Germline loops: CDR1 LGHNA, CDR2 YNFKEQ. The CDR3 is CASSQDATGSSYNSPLHF. The CDR3, as DNA: TGTGCCAGCAGCCAAGACGCGACAGGGAGCTCCTATAATTCACCCCTCCACTTT.